In its sample, the clone carrying this T cell receptor (beta chain) was seen a few times. The data are from a study of T-cell memory formation after mild COVID-19. The CDR3 spans 15 residues. Germline assignment: CDR1 SGHNT and CDR2 YENEEA. Trimming at V came to 4 bases and at J to 1 base, leaving 5 bases not matched to a gene. MiXCR, applied by TCRdb to the 5' RACE reads, yields one record per CDR3 protein. The data contain fewer than 550,000 distinct CDR3 sequences, about 20% of them singletons. Sequencing used PBMCs or a T cell subset sorted from them (not recorded which). The chain couples TRBV11-3 to TRBJ2-3; 7 nucleotides match TRBD1. The receptor's source is an adult woman who had mild COVID-19 (a few samples of this study predate the infection). Cell type and time point are not known. CDR3 amino acids: CASSSGTVRTDTQYF. The DNA of the CDR3 is TGTGCCAGCAGCTCCGGGACAGTTCGCACAGATACGCAGTATTTT.